The present T cell receptor (beta chain) was sequenced within a study of control samples from healthy donors and cancer patients. Clones were sequenced by immunoSEQ multiplex PCR, and TCRdb holds only the in-frame ones, with some missing. The sample holds roughly 130,000 clones, more than 85% seen once. This CDR3 region has 13 residues. V dropped 1 base and J dropped 2 bases, with 6 bases sitting between them. Per the germline V gene, CDR1 is SEHNR and CDR2 is FQNEAQ (reference sequence). The TCR sequence derives from a man over 45 with head and neck cancer. The chain couples TRBV7-9 to TRBJ2-7; D remains ambiguous. The sample comprised PBMCs. The CDR3 DNA reads as TGTGCCAGCAGCTTAGTGGCCACCTACGAGCAGTACTTC. Translating it yields CASSLVATYEQYF.